One sample yielded the 31 T cell receptor beta chains listed below, sequenced in a study of T cell changes during pregnancy in multiple sclerosis. Method: immunoSEQ multiplex PCR; TCRdb's copy keeps in-frame clones and lacks some. Among about 80,000 clones listed, approximately 90% were seen once. The sequences come from peripheral blood, collected before pregnancy. The receptors originated from a female donor with multiple sclerosis, enrolled in a pregnancy study.

This clone was seen once. This chain's CDR3 is CASGHRGFSLEAFF. CDR3 DNA sequence: TGTGCCAGCGGACACAGGGGATTTTCGCTTGAGGCTTTCTTT. The chain joins TRBV27 to TRBJ1-1; TRBD1 aligns across 7 bases. J was trimmed by 11 bases and V by 8 bases; bases with no gene match: 17. Germline V gene sequence: CDR1 MNHEY, CDR2 SMNVEV (reference sequence). CDR3 size: 14 residues.

The chain has TRBV6-1 and TRBJ1-1; the match to TRBD1 covers 7 bases. From germline, CDR1 is MNHNS and CDR2 SASEGT. V dropped 6 bases and J dropped 5; count of bases not matched to a gene: 6. This CDR3 is 13 amino acids long. The DNA for the CDR3 is TGTGCCAGCAGCGACAGGGTATGGACTGAAGCTTTCTTT. Amino acids: CASSDRVWTEAFF.

The J gene is TRBJ2-1, the V gene TRBV5-6, with 12 bases aligning to TRBD2. Germline loops: CDR1 SGHDT, CDR2 YYEEEE. The CDR3 is 15 residues long. With V trimmed by 3 bases and J by 12 bases, 10 bases remained unmatched. This chain's CDR3 is CASSSRTSGTIRQFF. Here the CDR3 DNA reads TGTGCCAGCAGCTCGCGGACTAGCGGGACCATCAGGCAGTTCTTC.

J is TRBJ2-5 and V is TRBV6-5; D remains ambiguous. Germline V gene lookup returns CDR1 MNHEY and CDR2 SVGAGI. The ends were cut back, 6 bases at V and 4 bases at J, with 15 bases in the middle. This CDR3 contains 14 residues. The DNA for the CDR3 is TGTGCCAGCAGCCGCTCTACGGTAACAGAGACCCAGTACTTC. Its protein product is CASSRSTVTETQYF.

This chain joins TRBV5-1 and TRBJ2-1; TRBD2 matches at 8 bases. The ends lost 2 bases at V and 6 bases at J; junction bases unmatched: 4. CDR3 size: 14 residues. Germline CDR1 SGHRS, CDR2 YFSETQ. This CDR3 is CASSFTGTSNEQFF. Here the CDR3 DNA reads TGCGCCAGCAGCTTCACCGGGACTAGCAATGAGCAGTTCTTC.

The chain joins TRBV30 to TRBJ2-2; 13 bases match TRBD2. The ends lost 2 bases at V and 6 bases at J; junction bases unmatched: 6. The CDR3 is 16 amino acids. Germline V gene data show CDR1 as GTSNPN and CDR2 as SVGIG (reference sequence). CDR3 sequence: CAWSTSGRALAGELFF. CDR3 DNA sequence: TGTGCCTGGAGTACTAGCGGGAGGGCTCTGGCCGGGGAGCTGTTTTTT.

The gene calls are TRBV7-8 and TRBJ2-1; 9 positions match TRBD2. Unmatched junction bases numbered 9, after V lost 1 base and J lost 8 bases. Per germline, CDR1 SGHVS and CDR2 FQNEAQ. The CDR3 sequence is 16 residues long. CDR3 sequence (DNA): TGTGCCAGCAGCTTAGGGCGGCTAGCGGGATGGGATGAGCAGTTCTTC. Protein product: CASSLGRLAGWDEQFF.

This sequence joins TRBV5-1 and TRBJ2-5, with D possibly being TRBD2 (5 bases). This CDR3 has 15 residues. Trimming left V 1 base short and J 2 bases short, with 12 bases between. From germline, CDR1 is SGHRS and CDR2 YFSETQ. The CDR3 sequence is CASSLIGERQETQYF. In DNA form, the CDR3 reads TGCGCCAGCAGCTTGATCGGGGAGAGGCAAGAGACCCAGTACTTC.

The count of this clone is one. The genes are TRBV6-5 and TRBJ2-7; 8 nucleotides match TRBD2. Germline trimming cut 10 bases from V and 1 base from J; bases unmatched to any gene: 12. In germline, CDR1 is MNHEY, CDR2 SVGAGI. The length of the CDR3 is 15 residues. CDR3 in amino acids: CATQPPGTRSYEQYF. CDR3 DNA: TGTGCCACCCAACCCCCCGGGACTAGGTCCTACGAGCAGTACTTC.

The rearrangement links TRBV6-5 to TRBJ2-2, with 9 nucleotides matching TRBD1. Trimming at V came to 2 bases and at J to 4 bases, leaving 5 bases not matched to a gene. This CDR3 contains 16 residues. CDR1 and CDR2 (germline): MNHEY, SVGAGI. This CDR3 is CASSYTGTGPTGELFF. The CDR3 DNA reads TGTGCCAGCAGTTACACCGGGACAGGGCCCACCGGGGAGCTGTTTTTT.

The V and J genes are TRBV30 and TRBJ2-1; 8 nucleotides match TRBD2. The V gene end was trimmed by 5 bases and the J gene end by 9 bases; junction bases not matched to a gene: 3. The V gene's germline CDR1 is GTSNPN and CDR2 SVGIG (reference sequence). The CDR3 length is 11 residues. CDR3 coding DNA: TGTGCCTGGGCTGCGGGAGGTGAGCAGTTCTTC. Translated: CAWAAGGEQFF.

The rearrangement links TRBV10-2 to TRBJ1-4; 8 bases are a match to TRBD1. CDR3 length: 13 amino acids. Trimming cost V 6 bases and J 8 bases; bases outside gene matches: 5. The germline gives CDR1 WSHSY, CDR2 SAAADI. CDR3 bases: TGCGCCAGCAGACAGGGGGAAGGGGAAAAACTGTTTTTT. Protein: CASRQGEGEKLFF.

The rearrangement joins TRBV12-2 to TRBJ2-7; whether TRBD2, the table's D call, matches the DNA was not checked. TRBV12-2 is a documented pseudogene. The CDR3 runs to 13 residues. The CDR3 DNA is TGTGCAAGTCGCGGGACTAGCGGCTACGAGCAGTACTTC. Residues: CASRGTSGYEQYF.

The chain links TRBV28 to TRBJ2-1; no clear D. Germline CDR1 MDHEN, CDR2 SYDVKM. V was cut by 2 bases and J by 10 bases, with 12 bases left in between. The CDR3 is 13 residues long. The CDR3 DNA sequence: TGTGCCAGCAGTTTAGCGGCTCCCCGCGAGCAGTTCTTC. Translated: CASSLAAPREQFF.

This chain joins TRBV5-6 and TRBJ2-7; D is uncertain. Germline-derived CDR1 and CDR2 are SGHDT and YYEEEE. The CDR3 has 15 amino acids. V was pared by 1 base and J by 5 bases, with 16 bases between. CDR3: CASSLISSLGDEQYF. CDR3 DNA sequence: TGTGCCAGCAGCTTGATCTCGAGTCTCGGTGACGAGCAGTACTTC.

The rearrangement joins TRBV14 to TRBJ2-1; D might be TRBD2 (6 bases). CDR3 length: 11 residues. CDR1 and CDR2 (germline): SGHDN, FVKESK. Trimming shortened V by 10 bases and J by 9 bases, and 13 bases separated the two germline ends. CDR3 region: CAIQIGGEQFF. The CDR3 region has the DNA TGTGCCATCCAAATCGGGGGTGAGCAGTTCTTC.

In this sample, this clone turned up once. J is TRBJ2-1 and V is TRBV5-6; 7 bases line up with TRBD2. V dropped 1 base and J dropped 0; count of bases not matched to a gene: 4. The CDR3 is made up of 16 amino acids. Germline V gene lookup returns CDR1 SGHDT and CDR2 YYEEEE. The CDR3 bases are TGTGCCAGCAGCTTGCGGCGGGAGAGCTCCTACAATGAGCAGTTCTTC. Translation: CASSLRRESSYNEQFF.

CDR3 residues: CSASGLGEQFF. CDR3 sequence (DNA): TGCAGTGCCTCGGGACTCGGGGAGCAGTTCTTC. The chain joins TRBV20-1 to TRBJ2-1; the D gene is possibly TRBD2 (6 bases). The germline V and J ends were trimmed by 6 bases and 10 bases, with 13 bases remaining between them. CDR3 length: 11 residues. Germline lookup yields CDR1 DFQATT and CDR2 SNEGSKA (reference sequence).

J is TRBJ2-2 and V is TRBV5-1, with 7 positions matching TRBD1. V lost 0 bases and J lost 4; bases outside the gene matches: 6. The CDR3 contains 16 residues. Germline values: CDR1 SGHRS, CDR2 YFSETQ. The CDR3 loop is CASSLAATGPTGELFF. The CDR3 nucleotides read TGCGCCAGCAGCTTGGCTGCGACAGGGCCCACCGGGGAGCTGTTTTTT.

The rearrangement links TRBV27 to TRBJ2-1; 7 bases are shared with TRBD1. Germline V gene lookup returns CDR1 MNHEY and CDR2 SMNVEV (reference sequence). The CDR3 length is 13 residues. Losses at the gene ends were 6 bases for V and 3 bases for J; bases not matched to a gene: 2. The CDR3 DNA follows: TGTGCCAGCAGGAGGGACAGCTACAATGAGCAGTTCTTC. Translating gives CASRRDSYNEQFF.

This sequence joins TRBV6-1 and TRBJ2-5; possibly TRBD2 for D (5 bases). The germline V and J ends were trimmed by 2 bases and 4 bases, with 14 bases remaining between them. CDR1 is MNHNS and CDR2 is SASEGT in the germline V gene. The CDR3 totals 15 residues. The CDR3 sequence: CASSELARVGETQYF. The DNA for the CDR3 is TGTGCCAGCAGTGAACTTGCGAGGGTGGGAGAGACCCAGTACTTC.

The rearrangement joins TRBV7-9 to TRBJ2-7; D call uncertain. The V end was cut by 4 bases, the J end by 2 bases, with 3 bases between. The CDR3 loop spans 11 amino acids. Germline CDR1 reads SEHNR; CDR2 reads FQNEAQ (reference sequence). The CDR3 region has the DNA TGTGCCAGCAGCTCAGCCTACGAGCAGTACTTC. This translates into CASSSAYEQYF.

This clone was seen a few times. The rearrangement uses TRBV7-9 and TRBJ1-3, with D uncertain. V lost 4 bases, J lost 1 base, and 5 bases lay in between. This CDR3 is 13 amino acids long. Germline V gives CDR1 SEHNR, CDR2 FQNEAQ (reference sequence). CDR3 nucleotide sequence: TGTGCCAGCAGCTCTAAGTCTGGAAACACCATATATTTT. Translation gives CASSSKSGNTIYF.

Only a few counts were recorded for this clone. This chain uses TRBV5-4 with TRBJ2-2; a weak D match, TRBD2 (6 bases). In germline, CDR1 is SGHNT, CDR2 YYREEE (reference sequence). The CDR3 sequence is 16 residues long. Trimming pared 4 bases from V and 4 bases from J, leaving 17 bases between. The CDR3 is CASSRERGRTTGELFF. DNA for the CDR3: TGTGCCAGCAGCCGGGAGAGGGGCCGTACCACCGGGGAGCTGTTTTTT.

The rearrangement links TRBV5-1 to TRBJ2-1, with 7 bases fitting TRBD2. This CDR3 has 16 residues. With V trimmed by 2 bases and J by 3 bases, 8 bases remained unmatched. Per germline, CDR1 SGHRS and CDR2 YFSETQ. The CDR3 here is CASSFGFLAVYNEQFF. CDR3 in DNA: TGCGCCAGCAGCTTTGGATTTCTAGCGGTCTACAATGAGCAGTTCTTC.

The chain links TRBV11-2 to TRBJ1-1, with no clear D. V was cut by 2 bases and J by 1 base, with 5 bases left in between. Germline V gene sequence: CDR1 SGHAT, CDR2 FQNNGV. This CDR3 comprises 13 residues. CDR3 DNA: TGTGCCAGCAGCTTATACAGGAACACTGAAGCTTTCTTT. Translation: CASSLYRNTEAFF.

V and J are TRBV9 and TRBJ1-2; TRBD1 aligns across 11 bases. CDR1 SGDLS and CDR2 YYNGEE come from the germline V gene. CDR3 length: 14 amino acids. J was trimmed by 4 bases and V by 3 bases; bases with no gene match: 2. The CDR3 loop reads CASSAGTGGYGYTF. As DNA, the CDR3 is TGTGCCAGCAGCGCCGGGACAGGGGGCTATGGCTACACCTTC.

The rearrangement joins TRBV28 to TRBJ1-5; D unclear. The CDR3 consists of 15 residues. The ends were cut back, 1 base at V and 0 bases at J, with 7 bases in the middle. CDR1 and CDR2 from the germline V gene are MDHEN and SYDVKM. CDR3 loop: CASSLYSRSNQPQHF. For the CDR3, the DNA is TGTGCCAGCAGTTTATATAGCCGTAGCAATCAGCCCCAGCATTTT. Together with reference TRBV28 and TRBJ1-5, the CDR3 gives the full variable domain: DVKVTQSSRYLVKRTGEKVFLECVQDMDHENMFWYRQDPGLGLRLIYFSYDVKMKEKGDIPEGYSVSREKKERFSLILESASTNQTSMYLCASSLYSRSNQPQHFGDGTRLSIL.

The chain links TRBV7-8 to TRBJ2-7, with TRBD2 matching over 7 bases. The germline gives CDR1 SGHVS, CDR2 FQNEAQ. CDR3 size: 16 residues. V shed 5 bases and J 2 bases; nucleotides not matched to a gene: 12. CDR3 DNA: TGTGCCAGCAGCCCCATTCGGGGGGTGGCGACCTACGAGCAGTACTTC. Translated: CASSPIRGVATYEQYF. Together with reference TRBV7-8 and TRBJ2-7, the CDR3 gives the full variable domain: GAGVSQSPRYKVAKRGQDVALRCDPISGHVSLFWYQQALGQGPEFLTYFQNEAQLDKSGLPSDRFFAERPEGSVSTLKIQRTQQEDSAVYLCASSPIRGVATYEQYFGPGTRLTVT.

This chain uses TRBV9 with TRBJ2-2, with 8 bases that match TRBD2. Germline V gene lookup returns CDR1 SGDLS and CDR2 YYNGEE. The CDR3 runs to 15 residues. V gave up 3 bases and J gave up 3 bases; unmatched junction bases: 4. DNA for the CDR3: TGTGCCAGCAGCGGGGGACTAGGGTACACCGGGGAGCTGTTTTTT. This encodes CASSGGLGYTGELFF. Full variable domain (outside the CDR3, taken from reference TRBV9 and TRBJ2-2): DSGVTQTPKHLITATGQRVTLRCSPRSGDLSVYWYQQSLDQGLQFLIQYYNGEERAKGNILERFSAQQFPDLHSELNLSSLELGDSALYFCASSGGLGYTGELFFGEGSRLTVL.

This chain connects TRBV28 to TRBJ1-4, with D possibly matching TRBD1 (5 bases). Germline V gene data show CDR1 as MDHEN and CDR2 as SYDVKM. The V end lost 5 bases, the J end lost 1 base, and 14 bases lay between the germline ends. The CDR3 extends over 16 amino acids. CDR3 sequence reads: CASSPLGRITNEKLFF. CDR3 in DNA: TGTGCCAGCAGTCCCCTGGGGCGGATAACTAATGAAAAACTGTTTTTT.